This T cell receptor (beta chain) emerged from a study of beta chain features in type 1 diabetes. Reverse transcribing all isolated RNA meant expressed TCRB transcripts were sequenced. Profiled with immunoSEQ multiplex PCR; TCRdb holds only in-frame clones, not every one. The sample has 150,000 to 200,000 clones, about 8.1% seen once. This clone appeared a few times. Its target is unknown. Findings and limits, study-wide: Across all four CD4+ subsets, people with type 1 diabetes showed modestly shorter TCRB CDR3s. The naive, central memory and Treg TCRB repertoires looked more alike in patients than they did in healthy donors.

The germline CDR1 and CDR2 sequences are MDHEN and SYDVKM. V lost 2 bases and J lost 4, with 11 bases in between. This CDR3 has 14 residues. The clonotype comes from a woman aged 18-35 years with type 1 diabetes. The chain has TRBV28 and TRBJ1-1; D is ambiguous. Sequencing used central memory CD4+ T cells from blood. The DNA of the CDR3 is TGTGCCAGCAGTTTAGAGGGTGTGAGCACTGAAGCTTTCTTT. It yields the protein CASSLEGVSTEAFF.